Listed below are T cell receptor beta chains from one sample, sequenced in a study of blood T cell repertoires in COVID-19. The table came from immunoSEQ multiplex PCR; TCRdb's copy has only in-frame clones and leaves some out. The sample contains about 130,000 clones, approximately 80% of which appear only once. Material: peripheral blood. The receptors derive from a man between 40 and 49 years old with active or convalescent COVID-19. Both conserved end residues are part of each CDR3. D genes are given only for firm matches. A clone size is listed for some rows: how often the clone was seen (once, few, many), or a class if it is expanded.

cdr3_length: 14
v_call: TRBV2
j_call: TRBJ1-2
d_call: TRBD1
clone_size: -
cdr3_aa: CASSVRGENYGYTF
cdr3_nt: TGTGCCAGCAGTGTCAGGGGGGAGAACTATGGCTACACCTTC

cdr3_length: 18
v_call: TRBV7-9
j_call: TRBJ1-3
d_call: -
clone_size: -
cdr3_aa: CASSLIGSVGRSGNTIYF
cdr3_nt: TGTGCCAGCAGCTTAATAGGCTCTGTCGGCAGGTCTGGAAACACCATATATTTT

cdr3_length: 12
v_call: TRBV11-3
j_call: TRBJ1-1
d_call: -
clone_size: many
cdr3_aa: CASSLTNTEAFF
cdr3_nt: TGTGCCAGCAGCTTGACAAACACTGAAGCTTTCTTT

cdr3_length: 15
v_call: TRBV10-3
j_call: TRBJ2-1
d_call: -
clone_size: -
cdr3_aa: CAIRPGTADLGEQFF
cdr3_nt: TGTGCCATCAGACCCGGGACTGCTGATCTCGGTGAGCAGTTCTTC

cdr3_length: 13
v_call: TRBV7-9
j_call: TRBJ2-1
d_call: -
clone_size: once
cdr3_aa: CASSLAGGNEQFF
cdr3_nt: TGTGCCAGCAGCTTAGCGGGAGGAAATGAGCAGTTCTTC

cdr3_length: 13
v_call: TRBV6-4
j_call: TRBJ1-2
d_call: -
clone_size: -
cdr3_aa: CASSITGRDGYTF
cdr3_nt: TGTGCCAGCAGCATTACAGGGCGGGATGGCTACACCTTC

cdr3_length: 17
v_call: TRBV7-9
j_call: TRBJ2-3
d_call: -
clone_size: once
cdr3_aa: CASSPPRRSGDTDTQYF
cdr3_nt: TGTGCCAGCAGCCCTCCGCGTAGGAGCGGCGACACAGATACGCAGTATTTT

cdr3_length: 17
v_call: TRBV12-5
j_call: TRBJ2-1
d_call: TRBD2
clone_size: -
cdr3_aa: CASGLVLTSGAYNEQFF
cdr3_nt: TGTGCTAGTGGTTTGGTACTCACTAGCGGGGCCTACAATGAGCAGTTCTTC

cdr3_length: 18
v_call: TRBV24-1
j_call: TRBJ1-6
d_call: TRBD1
clone_size: once
cdr3_aa: CATSSDREVGGYNSPLHF
cdr3_nt: TGTGCCACCAGTTCGGACAGGGAGGTAGGGGGATATAATTCACCCCTCCACTTT

cdr3_length: 13
v_call: TRBV30
j_call: TRBJ1-6
d_call: TRBD1
clone_size: few
cdr3_aa: CAWSIQGNSPLHF
cdr3_nt: TGTGCCTGGAGTATACAGGGGAACTCACCCCTCCACTTT

cdr3_length: 14
v_call: TRBV27
j_call: TRBJ2-7
d_call: -
clone_size: -
cdr3_aa: CASSFGQGGYEQYF
cdr3_nt: TGTGCCAGCAGTTTTGGCCAGGGCGGCTACGAGCAGTACTTC

cdr3_length: 15
v_call: TRBV19
j_call: TRBJ1-2
d_call: -
clone_size: -
cdr3_aa: CASRSQGIGDYGYTF
cdr3_nt: TGTGCCAGTAGGAGCCAGGGCATTGGAGACTATGGCTACACCTTC

cdr3_length: 14
v_call: TRBV19
j_call: TRBJ2-1
d_call: TRBD1
clone_size: -
cdr3_aa: CASTSGGYYNEQFF
cdr3_nt: TGTGCCAGTACCTCAGGGGGATACTACAATGAGCAGTTCTTC

cdr3_length: 15
v_call: TRBV7-2
j_call: TRBJ2-1
d_call: -
clone_size: -
cdr3_aa: CASTPTASSYNEQFF
cdr3_nt: TGTGCCAGCACCCCCACAGCAAGCTCCTACAATGAGCAGTTCTTC

cdr3_length: 13
v_call: TRBV6-6
j_call: TRBJ1-6
d_call: -
clone_size: once
cdr3_aa: CASSYSRNSPLHF
cdr3_nt: TGTGCCAGCAGTTACTCGAGGAATTCACCCCTCCACTTT

cdr3_length: 12
v_call: TRBV10-2
j_call: TRBJ2-2
d_call: -
clone_size: -
cdr3_aa: CASSADAGELFF
cdr3_nt: TGCGCCAGCAGCGCGGATGCCGGGGAGCTGTTTTTT